This entry describes one TCR beta chain. This CDR3 region has 13 residues. CDR1 is SGHDT, CDR2 YYEEEE, per germline. The trim removed 1 base at V and 8 bases at J, leaving 5 bases unmatched. The protocol was immunoSEQ multiplex PCR, while the TCRdb copy is restricted to in-frame clones and leaves out a portion. The repertoire has approximately 31,000 clones, about nine tenths of them found once; the top ten carry around 4.1%. These data belong to a study of T cell changes during pregnancy in multiple sclerosis. Material: CD8+ T cells from peripheral blood mononuclear cells, obtained in the second trimester of pregnancy. This TCR was sampled from a female donor with multiple sclerosis, enrolled in a pregnancy study. The V and J genes are TRBV5-6 and TRBJ1-2; 7 bases are a match to TRBD1. The CDR3: CASSLNYRGGYTF. The CDR3 nucleotides read TGTGCCAGCAGCTTGAATTACAGGGGCGGCTACACCTTC.